Listed here are 30 T cell receptor beta chains from one sample, sequenced in a study of T cells in localized non-small cell lung cancer. Data came from immunoSEQ multiplex PCR; TCRdb stores just in-frame clones and leaves some out. The sample carries about 1,700 clones, 22% recorded once. This specimen was normal lung tissue next to the tumor, taken before any cancer treatment. The receptors shown here come from a woman aged 35-75 years with stage I lung adenocarcinoma.

The chain recombines TRBV18 with TRBJ2-1; 7 bases match TRBD1. The CDR3 is 15 residues long. The trim removed 3 bases at V and 4 bases at J, leaving 6 bases unmatched. Germline CDR1 KGHSH, CDR2 LQKENI. The CDR3 loop reads CASSPPTGMYNEQFF. CDR3 DNA sequence: TGTGCCAGCTCACCCCCGACAGGGATGTACAATGAGCAGTTCTTC.

In this sample, this clone turned up a few times. This chain connects TRBV28 to TRBJ1-2; 11 positions agree with TRBD1. Germline CDR1 reads MDHEN; CDR2 reads SYDVKM. The J segment lost 4 bases and the V segment lost 3 bases, leaving 4 bases of the junction unmatched. The CDR3 runs to 15 residues. For the CDR3, the DNA is TGTGCCAGCAGTTTTCGGGGGACAGGGGGCTATGGCTACACCTTC. Its translation is CASSFRGTGGYGYTF.

In this sample, this clone turned up a few times. The J gene is TRBJ1-1, the V gene TRBV28; the match to TRBD1 covers 10 bases. With V trimmed by 11 bases and J by 5 bases, 5 bases remained unmatched. CDR1 is MDHEN and CDR2 is SYDVKM in the germline V gene. The CDR3 spans 12 residues. The CDR3: CAADRGLTEAFF. The CDR3 region has the DNA TGTGCCGCTGACAGGGGGCTAACTGAAGCTTTCTTT.

The chain links TRBV19 to TRBJ1-1, with TRBD1 identical over 7 bases. Germline loops: CDR1 LNHDA, CDR2 SQIVND (reference sequence). After removal of 5 bases from V and 7 bases from J, the junction contained 13 bases not matched to a gene. The CDR3 runs to 15 residues. The DNA of the CDR3 is TGTGCCAGTAGTCCCCAATCGACAGGGCGAAATGAAGCTTTCTTT. Amino acid sequence: CASSPQSTGRNEAFF.

In this sample, this clone is large. This chain joins TRBV28 and TRBJ1-2; D is perhaps TRBD1 (6 bases). The CDR3 spans 14 residues. V lost 3 bases and J 2 bases, leaving 10 bases between the germline ends. The germline V gene encodes CDR1 MDHEN and CDR2 SYDVKM. The CDR3 DNA follows: TGTGCCAGCAGTTTTTCAGGGGAGAACTATGGCTACACCTTC. Residues: CASSFSGENYGYTF.

The rearrangement uses TRBV4-1 and TRBJ2-1; D not resolved. V lost 0 bases to trimming and J lost 4 bases, with 4 bases between them. Germline CDR1 MGHRA, CDR2 YSYEKL. There are 13 residues in the CDR3. The CDR3 loop reads CASSQEPYNEQFF. Here the CDR3 DNA reads TGCGCCAGCAGCCAAGAGCCTTACAATGAGCAGTTCTTC.

The chain has TRBV6-8 and TRBJ2-7; unclear D gene. This CDR3 is built from 15 residues. The germline V gene encodes CDR1 MNHGY and CDR2 SAAAGT. The V end was cut by 10 bases, the J end by 1 base, with 20 bases between. CDR3 coding DNA: TGTGCCACCCACGACACAGCTCAACCGTCCTACGAGCAGTACTTC. Translating gives CATHDTAQPSYEQYF.

The chain uses TRBV5-1 and TRBJ1-4, with a tentative D call TRBD1 (5 bases). The CDR3 covers 14 residues. The germline V and J ends were trimmed by 5 bases and 5 bases, with 13 bases remaining between them. Germline CDR1 SGHRS, CDR2 YFSETQ. The DNA for the CDR3 is TGCGCCAGCAGTCAAGGGGACTACAATGAAAAACTGTTTTTT. Translating it yields CASSQGDYNEKLFF.

The chain carries TRBV28 and TRBJ2-1; D gene ambiguous. The germline V and J ends were trimmed by 6 bases and 0 bases, with 6 bases remaining between them. There are 13 residues in the CDR3. Germline CDR1 is MDHEN and CDR2 is SYDVKM. The CDR3 here is CASRQSSYNEQFF. CDR3 DNA sequence: TGTGCCAGCAGACAAAGCTCCTACAATGAGCAGTTCTTC.

This rearrangement joins TRBV30 to TRBJ1-1, with a possible D match to TRBD1 (5 bases). This CDR3 contains 13 residues. Trimming removed 3 bases at V and 11 bases at J, with 19 bases between. Germline CDR1 is GTSNPN and CDR2 is SVGIG (reference sequence). Here the CDR3 DNA reads TGTGCCTGGAGACAGGAGGTGAGAGTTGCGGCTTTCTTT. It codes for CAWRQEVRVAAFF.

This clone appeared a few times. The V gene is TRBV6-8, the J gene TRBJ2-7; maybe TRBD2 (5 bases). Per germline, CDR1 MNHGY and CDR2 SAAAGT. V lost 10 bases, J lost 6 bases, and 22 bases lay in between. The CDR3 is 14 residues long. In DNA, the CDR3 is TGTGCCATCGAATCCCTCCCGGGGTTGTCCGAGCAGTACTTC. Translation gives CAIESLPGLSEQYF.

J is TRBJ1-2 and V is TRBV19, with 9 positions matching TRBD1. In germline, CDR1 is LNHDA, CDR2 SQIVND (reference sequence). The V and J ends lost 7 bases and 6 bases, in that order; junction bases with no gene match: 6. This CDR3 is 13 amino acids long. DNA of the CDR3: TGTGCCAGTAAAGGGACAGGGAATAATGGCTACACCTTC. Protein: CASKGTGNNGYTF. Using reference TRBV19 and TRBJ1-2 for the parts outside the CDR3, the full variable domain is DGGITQSPKYLFRKEGQNVTLSCEQNLNHDAMYWYRQDPGQGLRLIYYSQIVNDFQKGDIAEGYSVSREKKESFPLTVTSAQKNPTAFYLCASKGTGNNGYTFGSGTRLTVV.

This clone has just a few counts. J is TRBJ1-2 and V is TRBV11-3, with D uncertain. V lost 2 bases and J 8 bases, leaving 15 bases between the germline ends. CDR1 SGHNT and CDR2 YENEEA come from the germline V gene. The CDR3 loop spans 14 amino acids. The CDR3 region has the DNA TGTGCCAGCAGCTTAACGAGTGACTGGAACGGCTACACCTTC. Its translation: CASSLTSDWNGYTF.

This chain links TRBV6-8 with TRBJ1-5; the match to TRBD1 covers 9 bases. From germline, CDR1 is MNHGY and CDR2 SAAAGT. J gave up 5 bases and V 5 bases, and 4 bases lay outside the gene matches. The CDR3 extends over 14 amino acids. CDR3 protein: CASSRGQGHQPQHF. The CDR3 DNA reads TGTGCCAGCAGTAGGGGACAGGGACATCAGCCCCAGCATTTT.

This clone occurred a few times. V usage is TRBV5-1 and J usage is TRBJ1-3; TRBD1 is a possible D gene (5 bases). The CDR3 is made up of 14 amino acids. The germline V and J ends were trimmed by 0 bases and 4 bases, with 8 bases remaining between them. Germline loops: CDR1 SGHRS, CDR2 YFSETQ. In DNA, the CDR3 is TGCGCCAGCAGCTTGGTCGGGGACGGAAACACCATATATTTT. Its translation: CASSLVGDGNTIYF. The entire variable domain, with the rest obtained from reference TRBV5-1 and TRBJ1-3, is as follows: KAGVTQTPRYLIKTRGQQVTLSCSPISGHRSVSWYQQTPGQGLQFLFEYFSETQRNKGNFPGRFSGRQFSNSRSEMNVSTLELGDSALYLCASSLVGDGNTIYFGEGSWLTVV.

This clone occurred a few times. This chain joins TRBV11-3 and TRBJ1-5; D not resolved. CDR1 and CDR2 from the germline V gene are SGHNT and YENEEA. This CDR3 has 18 residues. Trimming took off 4 bases at V and 5 bases at J, with 24 bases between the two ends. The CDR3 nucleotides are TGTGCCAGCAGCTCCAGACGGTCTGCCGCTACCCATTATCAGCCCCAGCATTTT. Protein sequence: CASSSRRSAATHYQPQHF.

V usage is TRBV5-1 and J usage is TRBJ1-2, with D possibly TRBD1 on 5 matching bases. Trimming shortened V by 2 bases and J by 6 bases, and 14 bases separated the two germline ends. CDR1 is SGHRS and CDR2 is YFSETQ in the germline V gene. This CDR3 has 14 residues. The CDR3 sequence is CASSLRQGADGYTF. The CDR3 coding sequence is TGCGCCAGCAGCTTACGGCAGGGTGCGGATGGCTACACCTTC.

The chain carries TRBV12-5 and TRBJ1-1, with D possibly TRBD1 on 5 matching bases. Germline V gene lookup returns CDR1 LGHNT and CDR2 FRNRAP. The CDR3 is 12 residues long. CDR3 coding DNA: TGTGCCAGTACCGGGACCCACACTGAAGCTTTCTTT. It yields the protein CASTGTHTEAFF.

The genes are TRBV29-1 and TRBJ2-1, with a weak D call TRBD1 (6 bases). The V end lost 7 bases, the J end lost 8 bases, and 15 bases lay between the germline ends. Germline values: CDR1 SQVTM, CDR2 ANQGSEA. The CDR3 contains 12 residues. CDR3 sequence reads: CSADSLSHEQFF. CDR3 nucleotide sequence: TGCAGCGCGGACAGTTTATCGCATGAGCAGTTCTTC.

This clone was counted a few times. J is TRBJ1-6 and V is TRBV7-2; the D is unclear. V was clipped by 1 base and J by 8 bases, with 6 bases between them. The CDR3 totals 13 residues. Germline V lookup: CDR1 SGHTA, CDR2 FQGNSA. Here the CDR3 DNA reads TGTGCCAGCAGCTTAGGGGCCGATTCACCCCTCCACTTT. It specifies CASSLGADSPLHF.

This clone was counted a few times. The J gene is TRBJ1-2, the V gene TRBV15; 9 positions match TRBD1. CDR3 size: 14 residues. In germline, CDR1 is LNHNV, CDR2 YYDKDF (reference sequence). With V trimmed by 3 bases and J by 1 base, 0 bases remained unmatched. For the CDR3, the DNA is TGTGCCACCAGCAGGGACAGGGGTAACTATGGCTACACCTTC. Protein product: CATSRDRGNYGYTF.

This chain uses TRBV28 with TRBJ1-5; tentatively, D is TRBD1 (6 bases). Trimming cost V 3 bases and J 4 bases, with 13 bases left between them. The CDR3 loop spans 15 amino acids. Looked up from germline, CDR1 is MDHEN and CDR2 is SYDVKM. CDR3 DNA: TGTGCCAGCAGTTTTTTGGACAGACTTAATCAGCCCCAGCATTTT. As protein: CASSFLDRLNQPQHF.

V is TRBV9 and J is TRBJ1-4; the match to TRBD1 covers 7 bases. V trimming: 5 bases; J trimming: 7 bases; junction bases outside the gene matches: 8. There are 14 residues in the CDR3. CDR1 is SGDLS and CDR2 is YYNGEE in the germline V gene. CDR3 amino acids: CASRLGGAGEKLFF. CDR3 DNA sequence: TGTGCCAGCAGACTAGGGGGCGCAGGTGAAAAACTGTTTTTT.

This clone was observed a few times. The V and J genes are TRBV4-1 and TRBJ1-5; D is perhaps TRBD1 (5 bases). The CDR3 loop spans 15 amino acids. Trimming stripped 4 bases from V and 3 bases from J, with 13 bases between. Germline assignment: CDR1 MGHRA and CDR2 YSYEKL. The CDR3 DNA follows: TGCGCCAGCAGCCCCGGGCCAGGGAACAATCAGCCCCAGCATTTT. Protein sequence: CASSPGPGNNQPQHF.

The J gene is TRBJ1-1, the V gene TRBV18; the match to TRBD1 covers 8 bases. CDR3 length: 15 residues. The germline V gene encodes CDR1 KGHSH and CDR2 LQKENI. V shed 6 bases and J 4 bases; nucleotides not matched to a gene: 10. The CDR3 coding sequence is TGTGCCAGCTCCCCGCAGGGACAGGCCGTCACTGAAGCTTTCTTT. Translated, it gives CASSPQGQAVTEAFF.

This clone is categorized as medium-sized. The chain carries TRBV6-8 and TRBJ2-2, with TRBD2 matching over 13 bases. V was clipped by 0 bases and J by 6 bases; unmatched bases: 7. CDR3 length: 18 amino acids. Per the germline V gene, CDR1 is MNHGY and CDR2 is SAAAGT. The CDR3 coding sequence is TGTGCCAGCAGTTACTCGGGACTAGCGGGGCCCCCGGCCGGGGAGCTGTTTTTT. Protein sequence: CASSYSGLAGPPAGELFF.

The rearrangement links TRBV18 to TRBJ2-7; D ambiguous. This CDR3 region has 15 residues. V lost 3 bases and J 1 base, leaving 13 bases between the germline ends. CDR1 is KGHSH and CDR2 is LQKENI in the germline V gene. CDR3 region: CASSPTNHPSYEQYF. CDR3 bases: TGTGCCAGCTCACCCACTAACCACCCGTCCTACGAGCAGTACTTC.

This sequence joins TRBV19 and TRBJ2-7, with 10 bases that match TRBD1. CDR1 and CDR2 (germline): LNHDA, SQIVND (reference sequence). Trimming cost V 4 bases and J 13 bases; bases outside gene matches: 10. This CDR3 is built from 13 residues. CDR3 amino acids: CASSKGQGDPLYF. The CDR3 region has the DNA TGTGCCAGTAGTAAAGGACAGGGGGACCCGTTATACTTC.

This rearrangement joins TRBV11-3 to TRBJ1-5, with D unresolved. Trimming shortened V by 2 bases and J by 0 bases, and 8 bases separated the two germline ends. Germline V lookup: CDR1 SGHNT, CDR2 YENEEA. The CDR3 contains 15 residues. The CDR3 DNA follows: TGTGCCAGCAGCTTATATGCGGATAGCAATCAGCCCCAGCATTTT. Amino acid sequence: CASSLYADSNQPQHF.

This chain joins TRBV4-1 and TRBJ1-2; D gene unclear. The CDR3 runs 13 residues. V was shortened by 2 bases and J by 6 bases, with 10 bases between the two germline ends. Germline V gives CDR1 MGHRA, CDR2 YSYEKL. CDR3: CASSQHRDDGYTF. DNA for the CDR3: TGCGCCAGCAGCCAACACAGAGACGATGGCTACACCTTC.